The clone carrying this TCR beta chain was counted a few times. This record comes from a study of blood T cell repertoires in COVID-19. For the study at large: Collection of acute and convalescent COVID-19 samples took place in the United States, Italy and Spain.

Libraries were prepared by immunoSEQ multiplex PCR; TCRdb keeps only in-frame clonotypes and omits some of them. Of 250,000 to 300,000 clones in the sample, around 86% were seen once. Sequenced material: peripheral blood. This receptor was taken from an older woman with active or convalescent COVID-19.

The CDR3 is CASSAEAVANYGYTF. The DNA of the CDR3 is TGTGCCAGCAGCGCAGAGGCGGTAGCTAACTATGGCTACACCTTC. This chain joins TRBV2 and TRBJ1-2; D unclear. The V end was cut by 6 bases, the J end by 0 bases, with 14 bases between. The CDR3 consists of 15 residues. Per the germline V gene, CDR1 is SNHLY and CDR2 is FYNNEI.